One T cell receptor (beta chain) is described in this entry. Antigen unknown. The data belong to a study of CD8 T cells in Susac syndrome. General study results and limits: The TCR sequencing and HLA analysis in the study involved a relatively small number of individuals, as the study acknowledged.

The CDR3 covers 16 residues. The J segment lost 2 bases and the V segment lost 7 bases, leaving 10 bases of the junction unmatched. CDR1 is MNHEY, CDR2 SMNVEV, per germline (reference sequence). TCR beta sequences were obtained from blood CD8+ and CD4+ T cells. It was with random hexamers that 0.5 to 1 ug RNA was reverse transcribed. Amplification of TCR beta CDR3 was carried out by immunoSEQ multiplex PCR, which covered 54 Vbeta and 13 Jbeta segments. One entry per CDR3 protein results from TCRdb running MiXCR on the immunoSEQ multiplex PCR reads. The sample holds about 80,000 distinct CDR3 sequences, roughly 93% seen once.

Material: CD8+ T cells from PBMCs. The receptor was derived from a human donor in good health. J is TRBJ2-1 and V is TRBV27, with 8 bases matching TRBD2. CDR3 region: CASTLRGGGPYNEQFF. For the CDR3, the DNA is TGTGCCAGCACACTACGGGGGGGAGGGCCCTACAATGAGCAGTTCTTC.